Listed here is a single T cell receptor beta chain. Deletions cut 4 bases from V and 1 base from J, with 13 bases between. This CDR3 has 15 amino acids. Germline CDR1 reads LGHDT; CDR2 reads YNNKEL (reference sequence). The record originates from a study of blood T cell repertoires in COVID-19. Whole-study context: The United States, Italy and Spain provided the acute and convalescent COVID-19 samples. PBMCs, B-cell-depleted T cells, or T cells provided the cDNA or gDNA that made up the material.

Recruited during active infection, patients (from Seattle) were subsequently followed longitudinally. Study processing details: Reference gene primer amplification in the assay estimated nucleated cell counts. TCRdb keeps only in-frame clones here, not all; method: immunoSEQ multiplex PCR. V and J calls plus clone size are reproduced from that table; the DNA served to infer D and trimming. Altogether 130,000 to 150,000 clones are present, around 79% being singletons, with the ten largest covering approximately 5%. The sequence was collected from a woman in her 70s with COVID-19, enrolled during active disease. The rearrangement links TRBV3-1 (or the pseudogene TRBV3-2) to TRBJ1-1; perhaps TRBD1 as D (6 bases). Sequencing was performed on peripheral blood. CDR3 region: CASSPYRVPNTEAFF. In nucleotides, the CDR3 is TGTGCCAGCAGCCCTTACAGGGTCCCGAACACTGAAGCTTTCTTT.